The 22 T cell receptor beta chains given below trace back to one sample, sequenced in a study of blood T cell repertoires in COVID-19. Sequenced by immunoSEQ multiplex PCR; TCRdb stores in-frame clones only, minus some. The profile covers 95,000 to 110,000 clones, with roughly 80% appearing a single time and roughly 3.3% taken by the ten largest. Sequencing was performed on peripheral blood. The receptor source for this set is a woman older than 75 with active or convalescent COVID-19.

This CDR3 is CASSFAKSDTEAFF. CDR3 coding DNA: TGTGCCAGCAGTTTCGCGAAGAGCGACACTGAAGCTTTCTTT. The chain joins TRBV6-2 or TRBV6-3 to TRBJ1-1; no firm D call. V gave up 4 bases and J gave up 3 bases, with 12 bases separating them. The CDR3 is made up of 14 amino acids. CDR1 MNHEY and CDR2 SVGEGT come from the germline V gene.

The chain's CDR3 is CASSIVGTGLYNEQFF. The CDR3 DNA is TGTGCCAGTAGTATAGTAGGGACTGGTTTGTACAATGAGCAGTTCTTC. The rearrangement uses TRBV19 and TRBJ2-1, with D tentatively TRBD2 (6 bases). Trimming took off 1 base at V and 4 bases at J, with 14 bases between the two ends. The CDR3 contains 16 residues. The germline CDR1 and CDR2 sequences are LNHDA and SQIVND (reference sequence).

This rearrangement joins TRBV28 to TRBJ2-1, with TRBD2 identical over 8 bases. Germline V gene sequence: CDR1 MDHEN, CDR2 SYDVKM. CDR3 size: 15 residues. V trimming: 5 bases; J trimming: 4 bases; junction bases outside the gene matches: 7. This CDR3 is CASSTPGLEYNEQFF. CDR3 coding DNA: TGTGCCAGCAGTACGCCGGGACTAGAGTACAATGAGCAGTTCTTC.

The V and J genes are TRBV9 and TRBJ2-7; possibly TRBD2 for D (7 bases). Germline-derived CDR1 and CDR2 are SGDLS and YYNGEE. The CDR3 runs to 13 residues. V lost 1 base and J 6 bases, leaving 11 bases between the germline ends. The CDR3 nucleotides read TGTGCCAGCAGCGTATACAGGGAGGGCGAGCAGTACTTC. This translates into CASSVYREGEQYF.

In DNA form, the CDR3 reads TGCGCCAGCAGACGAGAGGGCGGCGATTCACCCCTCCACTTT. Translating it yields CASRREGGDSPLHF. The chain combines TRBV5-1 with TRBJ1-6; D is unclear. Trimming left V 5 bases short and J 8 bases short, with 14 bases between. CDR3 length: 14 residues. Germline CDR1 SGHRS, CDR2 YFSETQ.

This chain joins TRBV16 and TRBJ1-3, with D perhaps TRBD1 (5 bases). Trimming removed 3 bases at V and 4 bases at J, with 10 bases between. From germline, CDR1 is KGHSY and CDR2 FQNENV. The CDR3 length is 14 residues. CDR3 protein: CASSQSYRGNTIYF. CDR3 nucleotide sequence: TGTGCCAGCAGCCAGTCCTACAGGGGAAACACCATATATTTT.

The rearrangement joins TRBV6-5 to TRBJ1-1, with TRBD1 matching 7 bases. J lost 6 bases, V lost 6 bases, and 7 bases had no gene match. The CDR3 has 13 amino acids. The V gene's germline CDR1 is MNHEY and CDR2 SVGAGI. The CDR3: CASSDRVSAEAFF. Here the CDR3 DNA reads TGTGCCAGCAGCGACAGGGTCAGCGCTGAAGCTTTCTTT.

The rearrangement links TRBV29-1 to TRBJ1-1; 11 bases fit TRBD1. Germline values: CDR1 SQVTM, CDR2 ANQGSEA. The J segment lost 3 bases and the V segment lost 7 bases, leaving 4 bases of the junction unmatched. CDR3 length equals 13 residues. The CDR3 sequence: CSGRTGGYTEAFF. The CDR3 DNA sequence: TGCAGCGGTCGGACAGGGGGCTACACTGAAGCTTTCTTT.

The J gene is TRBJ1-2, the V gene TRBV19, with a tentative D call TRBD1 (6 bases). Trimming pared 7 bases from V and 6 bases from J, leaving 18 bases between. CDR1 and CDR2 from the germline V gene are LNHDA and SQIVND (reference sequence). CDR3 length equals 14 residues. The CDR3 sequence is CASTRQGTSHGYTF. In DNA form, the CDR3 reads TGTGCCAGTACTCGTCAGGGGACGAGCCATGGCTACACCTTC.

This rearrangement joins TRBV7-3 to TRBJ1-1; the match to TRBD1 covers 10 bases. Germline-derived CDR1 and CDR2 are SGHTA and FQGTGA. The CDR3 contains 14 residues. The trim removed 5 bases at V and 4 bases at J, leaving 4 bases unmatched. Here the CDR3 reads CASSTRTGGTEAFF. CDR3 sequence (DNA): TGTGCCAGCAGCACGCGGACAGGGGGCACTGAAGCTTTCTTT.

The chain links TRBV28 to TRBJ2-1, with D perhaps matching TRBD2 (5 bases). V lost 4 bases to trimming and J lost 15 bases, with 19 bases between them. Looked up from germline, CDR1 is MDHEN and CDR2 is SYDVKM. The CDR3 loop spans 13 amino acids. DNA of the CDR3: TGTGCCAGCAGTTCGACTATACAGCGCGATAGGTTCTTC. This gives the protein CASSSTIQRDRFF.

The V and J genes are TRBV7-2 and TRBJ1-5, with D uncertain. The germline gives CDR1 SGHTA, CDR2 FQGNSA. The CDR3 is 12 residues long. V was trimmed by 5 bases and J by 11 bases, leaving 13 bases between them. CDR3 DNA sequence: TGTGCCAGCAGCCTAGGACGAGGGACCCAGCATTTT. The encoded protein is CASSLGRGTQHF.

The genes are TRBV28 and TRBJ1-1, with 12 bases identical to TRBD1. The germline V gene has CDR1 MDHEN and CDR2 SYDVKM. CDR3 length: 20 amino acids. The V segment lost 5 bases and the J segment 4 bases; nucleotides outside the gene matches: 20. CDR3 loop: CASSPSPGQGATWGGTEAFF. The CDR3 DNA sequence: TGTGCCAGCAGTCCCTCCCCGGGACAGGGGGCAACTTGGGGAGGCACTGAAGCTTTCTTT.

The chain uses TRBV7-2 and TRBJ2-7; no clear D gene. This CDR3 has 11 amino acids. The ends were cut back, 5 bases at V and 2 bases at J, with 4 bases in the middle. CDR1 is SGHTA and CDR2 is FQGNSA in the germline V gene. CDR3 sequence (DNA): TGTGCCAGCAGCCACACCTACGAGCAGTACTTC. It is translated as CASSHTYEQYF.

The rearrangement uses TRBV7-8 and TRBJ2-7; the match to TRBD2 covers 10 bases. J gave up 6 bases and V 5 bases, and 7 bases lay outside the gene matches. CDR3 length: 14 residues. Germline values: CDR1 SGHVS, CDR2 FQNEAQ. The CDR3 region has the DNA TGTGCCAGCAGCCACGGGACTAGCGAATTCGAGCAGTACTTC. Its translation is CASSHGTSEFEQYF.

The rearrangement links TRBV6-5 to TRBJ2-2; 7 positions agree with TRBD1. This CDR3 spans 13 amino acids. CDR1 is MNHEY and CDR2 is SVGAGI in the germline V gene. Trimming cost V 6 bases and J 4 bases; bases outside gene matches: 2. CDR3 sequence: CASRTGSTGELFF. In DNA form, the CDR3 reads TGTGCCAGCAGGACAGGGTCCACCGGGGAGCTGTTTTTT.

CDR3 nucleotide sequence: TGTGCCAGCAGCGGGTGGACAGGGTATAATGAAAAACTGTTTTTT. Translated, it gives CASSGWTGYNEKLFF. V is TRBV5-5 and J is TRBJ1-4; 8 bases map to TRBD1. Germline V gene data show CDR1 as SGHKS and CDR2 as YYEKEE (reference sequence). V dropped 4 bases and J dropped 4; count of bases not matched to a gene: 6. The CDR3 has 15 amino acids.

CDR3 sequence (DNA): TGCGCCAGCAGCCGGGGGCCACAAGAGACCCAGTACTTC. Encoded protein: CASSRGPQETQYF. J is TRBJ2-5 and V is TRBV4-1; weak D call: TRBD1 (6 bases). Trimming cost V 4 bases and J 2 bases, with 8 bases left between them. CDR1 is MGHRA and CDR2 is YSYEKL in the germline V gene. CDR3 length: 13 amino acids.

The chain is built from TRBV18 and TRBJ1-6; the match to TRBD1 covers 8 bases. Germline V gives CDR1 KGHSH, CDR2 LQKENI. With V trimmed by 3 bases and J by 0 bases, 7 bases remained unmatched. This CDR3 is 18 amino acids long. As DNA, the CDR3 is TGTGCCAGCTCACCTCCGACAGGGGACAGCTCCTATAATTCACCCCTCCACTTT. Translating it yields CASSPPTGDSSYNSPLHF. Full variable domain (rest looked up from reference TRBV18 and TRBJ1-6): NAGVMQNPRHLVRRRGQEARLRCSPMKGHSHVYWYRQLPEEGLKFMVYLQKENIIDESGMPKERFSAEFPKEGPSILRIQQVVRGDSAAYFCASSPPTGDSSYNSPLHFGNGTRLTVT.

The V call is TRBV28, the J call TRBJ1-2, with a tentative D call TRBD1 (6 bases). The CDR3 spans 14 residues. V gave up 5 bases and J gave up 4 bases, with 14 bases separating them. Germline V CDR1 and CDR2: MDHEN, SYDVKM. CDR3 in amino acids: CASSPGQLTYGYTF. CDR3 in DNA: TGTGCCAGCAGTCCAGGACAGCTTACCTATGGCTACACCTTC.

There are a few counts of this clone. The genes are TRBV7-2 and TRBJ2-7, with D possibly TRBD2 on 6 matching bases. V lost 1 base to trimming and J lost 8 bases, with 6 bases between them. Per the germline V gene, CDR1 is SGHTA and CDR2 is FQGNSA. The CDR3 runs to 11 residues. The CDR3 loop is CASSLGGKQYF. The CDR3 bases are TGTGCCAGCAGCTTAGGCGGGAAGCAGTACTTC.

This clone was counted only a few times. The gene calls are TRBV6-5 and TRBJ1-2; 7 nucleotides agree with TRBD1. Germline assignment: CDR1 MNHEY and CDR2 SVGAGI. With 6 bases clipped from V and 0 bases from J, the junction kept 7 bases outside the gene matches. The CDR3 has 15 amino acids. CDR3 sequence reads: CASRTPGQTNYGYTF. DNA for the CDR3: TGTGCCAGCAGAACTCCGGGACAGACTAACTATGGCTACACCTTC.